This T cell receptor beta chain was retrieved from a study of chemoradiotherapy in HPV16-positive cancers. Study context: Two HPV16-positive patients' cells yielded candidate HPV-specific clones and common motifs.

In germline, CDR1 is LGHNA, CDR2 YNFKEQ. V gave up 0 bases and J gave up 0 bases, with 15 bases separating them. The CDR3 length is 18 residues. Repeated repertoire sampling spanned the course of chemoradiotherapy. This table comes from immunoSEQ multiplex PCR, and its TCRdb copy is limited to in-frame clones, with some not included. The repertoire holds over 10,000 clones, 76% seen once, with about 2.2% in the top ten. This rearrangement joins TRBV4-2 to TRBJ2-1, with D tentatively TRBD2 (5 bases). The receptor comes from a human donor with HPV-associated anogenital cancer. Sampling was conducted from a patient who underwent chemoradiotherapy. CDR3 bases: TGTGCCAGCAGCCAAGAGGGAGCGATGCCGAGCTCCTACAATGAGCAGTTCTTC. Encoded protein: CASSQEGAMPSSYNEQFF.